The 14 T cell receptor beta chains reported below all come from one sample, sequenced in a study of T cell repertoires in cytomegalovirus infection. In TCRdb, the reads were re-called with MiXCR into one record per CDR3 protein. Counted here are approximately 70,000 distinct CDR3 sequences, approximately 22% occurring once; the ten biggest clones make up about 72%. These receptors have no known antigen. The material was CD8+ T cells from cultured PBMCs, obtained from culture after CMV antigen stimulation. The origin of the receptors is a human donor in good health (CMV status not recorded). Some clones in this sample may be carry-over from other donors' samples.

This clonotype was detected a few times. Mismatch with germline at one junction end may stem from a read error. The chain uses TRBV28 and TRBJ1-6, with 9 bases matching TRBD1. This CDR3 region has 21 residues. In germline, CDR1 is MDHEN, CDR2 SYDVKM. The DNA of the CDR3 is TGTGCCAGCAGTTTATCCGGGACAGGGTTATCGCTGGGCTCCTATAATTCACTCCTCCACTTT. It codes for CASSLSGTGLSLGSYNSLLHF.

This chain uses TRBV5-5 with TRBJ2-3, with a weak D call TRBD1 (5 bases). The CDR3 loop spans 16 amino acids. V was cut by 3 bases and J by 4 bases, with 18 bases left in between. Looked up from germline, CDR1 is SGHKS and CDR2 is YYEKEE (reference sequence). Written as DNA, the CDR3 is TGTGCCAGCAGCTCTTTCGAACAGGACCCCGCAGATACGCAGTATTTT. Amino acids: CASSSFEQDPADTQYF.

This chain links TRBV27 with TRBJ2-7; D may match TRBD1 or TRBD2 (5 bases each). Germline V gives CDR1 MNHEY, CDR2 SMNVEV (reference sequence). V dropped 7 bases and J dropped 1 base, with 20 bases sitting between them. CDR3 length equals 16 residues. CDR3 sequence (DNA): TGTGCCAGCACCTCTCTAACCTCCGGGGCATCCTACGAGCAGTACTTC. It translates to CASTSLTSGASYEQYF.

This rearrangement joins TRBV24-1 to TRBJ2-1; D is perhaps TRBD1 (6 bases). The germline CDR1 and CDR2 sequences are KGHDR and SFDVKD. Between the trimmed V and J ends, which lost 1 base and 0 bases, there was a span of 18 bases. The CDR3 contains 19 residues. DNA for the CDR3: TGTGCCACCAGTGATTTTAGCCCAAAAAGGGGGAGCTCCTACAATGAGCAGTTCTTC. Residues: CATSDFSPKRGSSYNEQFF.

The chain combines TRBV7-9 with TRBJ1-4, with 7 bases identical to TRBD1. Losses at the gene ends were 0 bases for V and 5 bases for J; bases not matched to a gene: 3. CDR1 SEHNR and CDR2 FQNEAQ come from the germline V gene (reference sequence). The CDR3 consists of 15 residues. CDR3 residues: CASSLAQGRNEKLFF. In nucleotides, the CDR3 is TGTGCCAGCAGCTTAGCACAGGGGCGGAATGAAAAACTGTTTTTT.

This chain connects TRBV19 to TRBJ2-1; D gene ambiguous. CDR3 size: 15 residues. Trimming cost V 2 bases and J 0 bases, with 8 bases left between them. Germline assignment: CDR1 LNHDA and CDR2 SQIVND (reference sequence). CDR3 bases: TGTGCCAGTAGTATATCCCTGAGCTCCTACAATGAGCAGTTCTTC. Translated: CASSISLSSYNEQFF.

The J gene is TRBJ1-2, the V gene TRBV7-9; D gene uncertain. The CDR3 covers 15 residues. Germline assignment: CDR1 SEHNR and CDR2 FQNEAQ (reference sequence). V lost 5 bases and J lost 4, with 17 bases in between. The CDR3 reads CASSGRGSPIYGYTF. The CDR3 bases are TGTGCCAGCAGCGGCAGAGGATCGCCTATCTATGGCTACACCTTC.

The CDR3 loop is CASSDGGRGDEQFF. The CDR3 DNA reads as TGTGCCAGCAGTGACGGGGGCAGGGGGGATGAGCAGTTCTTC. J is TRBJ2-1 and V is TRBV6-1; D perhaps matches TRBD1 (7 bases). V was clipped by 3 bases and J by 8 bases, with 14 bases between them. This CDR3 is 14 amino acids long. In germline, CDR1 is MNHNS, CDR2 SASEGT.

This clonotype was recorded at least ten times. This chain connects TRBV4-1 to TRBJ1-5; D is uncertain. Germline V gene data show CDR1 as MGHRA and CDR2 as YSYEKL. V lost 4 bases, J lost 1 base, and 8 bases lay in between. The CDR3 is 14 residues long. This CDR3 is CASSPPGSNQPQHF. The CDR3 region has the DNA TGCGCCAGCAGCCCTCCGGGAAGCAATCAGCCCCAGCATTTT.

This clonotype was detected many times. This chain links TRBV24-1 with TRBJ2-3; D unclear. The CDR3 runs to 15 residues. CDR1 and CDR2 (germline): KGHDR, SFDVKD. The V end lost 2 bases, the J end lost 5 bases, and 13 bases lay between the germline ends. This CDR3 is CATSDSEESEDTQYF. For the CDR3, the DNA is TGTGCCACCAGTGATTCCGAGGAGTCGGAAGATACGCAGTATTTT.

V is TRBV7-9 and J is TRBJ2-2; D uncertain. The CDR3 length is 13 residues. The V gene lost 6 bases and the J gene lost 0 bases, with 5 bases spanning the gap. Germline V lookup: CDR1 SEHNR, CDR2 FQNEAQ (reference sequence). Written as DNA, the CDR3 is TGTGCCAGCAGTTACACGAACACCGGGGAGCTGTTTTTT. Protein: CASSYTNTGELFF.

This clonotype was observed a handful of times. DNA of the CDR3: TGTGCCAGCAGTCCCACAGGGATGAATCAGCCCCAGCATTTT. Translating it yields CASSPTGMNQPQHF. V and J are TRBV28 and TRBJ1-5; D is perhaps TRBD1 (6 bases). Trimming pared 5 bases from V and 4 bases from J, leaving 12 bases between. This CDR3 has 14 residues. CDR1 is MDHEN, CDR2 SYDVKM, per germline.

Only a few counts were recorded for this clonotype. The chain employs TRBV6-1 and TRBJ1-1, with a possible D match to TRBD1 (5 bases). CDR1 and CDR2 from the germline V gene are MNHNS and SASEGT. The V and J ends lost 5 bases and 4 bases respectively, with 17 bases between them. The CDR3 totals 15 residues. The CDR3, as DNA: TGTGCCAGCAGTCAGGGTAGGTTCGGGAGCACTGAAGCTTTCTTT. Amino acid sequence: CASSQGRFGSTEAFF.

The chain is built from TRBV7-8 and TRBJ1-5; D gene uncertain. V gave up 5 bases and J gave up 2 bases, with 13 bases separating them. Germline V gives CDR1 SGHVS, CDR2 FQNEAQ. The CDR3 length is 15 residues. For the CDR3, the DNA is TGTGCCAGCAGCCGGGCCTCAGGAGGCAATCAGCCCCAGCATTTT. Its protein product is CASSRASGGNQPQHF.